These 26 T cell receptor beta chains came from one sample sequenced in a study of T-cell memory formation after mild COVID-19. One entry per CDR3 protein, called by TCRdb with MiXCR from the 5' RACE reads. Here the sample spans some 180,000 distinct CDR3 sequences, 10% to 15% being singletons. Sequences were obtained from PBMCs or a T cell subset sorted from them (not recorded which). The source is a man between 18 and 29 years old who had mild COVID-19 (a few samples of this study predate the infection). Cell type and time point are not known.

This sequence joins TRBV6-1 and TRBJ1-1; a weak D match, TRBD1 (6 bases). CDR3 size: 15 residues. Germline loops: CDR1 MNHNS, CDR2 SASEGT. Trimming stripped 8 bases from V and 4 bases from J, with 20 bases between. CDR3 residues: CASSPLGGRGTEAFF. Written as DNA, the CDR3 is TGTGCCAGCTCGCCCCTCGGGGGGCGCGGCACTGAAGCTTTCTTT.

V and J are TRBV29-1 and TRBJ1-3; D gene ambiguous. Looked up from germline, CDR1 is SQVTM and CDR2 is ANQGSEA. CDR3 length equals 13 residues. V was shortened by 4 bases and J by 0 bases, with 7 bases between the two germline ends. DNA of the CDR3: TGCAGCGTTGCCGCCACCTCTGGAAACACCATATATTTT. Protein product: CSVAATSGNTIYF.

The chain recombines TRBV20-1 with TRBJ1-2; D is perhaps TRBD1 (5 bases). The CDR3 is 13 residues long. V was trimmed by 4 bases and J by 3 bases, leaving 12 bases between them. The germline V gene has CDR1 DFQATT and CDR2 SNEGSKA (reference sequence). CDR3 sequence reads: CSAKGSPDYGYTF. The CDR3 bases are TGCAGTGCTAAGGGGTCTCCTGACTATGGCTACACCTTC.

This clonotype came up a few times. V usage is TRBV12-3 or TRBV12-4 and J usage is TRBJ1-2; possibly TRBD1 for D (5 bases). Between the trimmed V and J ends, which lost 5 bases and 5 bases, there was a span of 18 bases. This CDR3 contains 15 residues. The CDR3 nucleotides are TGTGCCAGCAGTGGCGACAGCGCCGGGGGTTATGGCTACACCTTC. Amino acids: CASSGDSAGGYGYTF.

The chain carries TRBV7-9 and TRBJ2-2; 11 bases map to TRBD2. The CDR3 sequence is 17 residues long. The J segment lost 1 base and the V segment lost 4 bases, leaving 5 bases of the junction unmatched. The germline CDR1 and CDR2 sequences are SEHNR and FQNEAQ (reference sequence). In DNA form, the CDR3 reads TGTGCCAGCAGCTATTCGACTAGCGGGAAGAACACCGGGGAGCTGTTTTTT. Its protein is CASSYSTSGKNTGELFF.

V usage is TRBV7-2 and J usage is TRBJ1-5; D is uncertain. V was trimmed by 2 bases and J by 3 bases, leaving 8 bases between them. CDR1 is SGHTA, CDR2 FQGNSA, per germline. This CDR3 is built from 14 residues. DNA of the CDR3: TGTGCCAGCAGCTTAATGCCGGACAATCAGCCCCAGCATTTT. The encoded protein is CASSLMPDNQPQHF.

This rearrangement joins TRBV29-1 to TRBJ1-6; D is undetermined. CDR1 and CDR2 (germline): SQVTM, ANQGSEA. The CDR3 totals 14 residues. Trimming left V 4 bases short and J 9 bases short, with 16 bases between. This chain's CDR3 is CSVVLGPLGSPLHF. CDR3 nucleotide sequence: TGCAGCGTTGTTCTCGGGCCGTTGGGTTCACCCCTCCACTTT.

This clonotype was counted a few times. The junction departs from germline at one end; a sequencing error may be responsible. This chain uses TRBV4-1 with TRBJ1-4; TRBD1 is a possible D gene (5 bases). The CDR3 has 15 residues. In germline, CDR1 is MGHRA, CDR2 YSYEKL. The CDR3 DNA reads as TGCGCCAGCAGCCAAGATGGGTTCAGGGATGAAAAACTTTTTTTT. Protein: CASSQDGFRDEKLFF.

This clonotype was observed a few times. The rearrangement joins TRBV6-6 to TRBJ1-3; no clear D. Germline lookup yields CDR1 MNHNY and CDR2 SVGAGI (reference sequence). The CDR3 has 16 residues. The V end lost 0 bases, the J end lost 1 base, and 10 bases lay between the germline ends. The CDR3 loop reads CASSYSFGLSGNTIYF. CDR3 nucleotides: TGTGCCAGCAGTTACTCGTTTGGCCTTTCTGGAAACACCATATATTTT.

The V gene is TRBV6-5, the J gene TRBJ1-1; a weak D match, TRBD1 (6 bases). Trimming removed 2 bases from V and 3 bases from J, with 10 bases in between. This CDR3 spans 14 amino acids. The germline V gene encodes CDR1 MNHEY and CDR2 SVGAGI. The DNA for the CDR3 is TGTGCCAGCAGTTACGCGGGGGCTCACACTGAAGCTTTCTTT. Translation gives CASSYAGAHTEAFF.

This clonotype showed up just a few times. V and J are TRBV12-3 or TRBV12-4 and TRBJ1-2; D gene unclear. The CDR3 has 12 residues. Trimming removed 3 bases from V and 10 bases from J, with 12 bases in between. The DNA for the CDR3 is TGTGCCAGCAGTTTCAGAGTACCCCCCTACACCTTC. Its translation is CASSFRVPPYTF.

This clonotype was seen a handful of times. CDR3 bases: TGTGCCAGCAGCTTACCTAGTCTCCCAGATACGCAGTATTTT. This translates into CASSLPSLPDTQYF. J is TRBJ2-3 and V is TRBV7-9, with unresolved D. Germline CDR1 is SEHNR and CDR2 is FQNEAQ (reference sequence). This CDR3 has 14 amino acids. The V gene lost 2 bases and the J gene lost 4 bases, with 10 bases spanning the gap.

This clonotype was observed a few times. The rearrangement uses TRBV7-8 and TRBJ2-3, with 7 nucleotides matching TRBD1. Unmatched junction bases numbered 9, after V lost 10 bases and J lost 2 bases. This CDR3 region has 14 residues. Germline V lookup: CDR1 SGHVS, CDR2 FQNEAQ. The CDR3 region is CATTRTGLTDTQYF. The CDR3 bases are TGTGCCACCACCCGGACAGGACTCACAGATACGCAGTATTTT.

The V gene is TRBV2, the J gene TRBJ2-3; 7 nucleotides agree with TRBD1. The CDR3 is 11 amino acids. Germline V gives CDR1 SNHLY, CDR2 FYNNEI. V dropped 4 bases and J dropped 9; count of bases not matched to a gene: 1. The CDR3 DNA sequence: TGTGCCAGCAGTGTGACAGGGACGCAGTATTTT. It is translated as CASSVTGTQYF.

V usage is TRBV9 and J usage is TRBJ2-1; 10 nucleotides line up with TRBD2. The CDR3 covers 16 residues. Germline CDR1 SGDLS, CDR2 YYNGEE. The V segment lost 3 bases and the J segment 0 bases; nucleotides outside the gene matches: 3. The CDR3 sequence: CASSALAGGSYNEQFF. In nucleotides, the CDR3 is TGTGCCAGCAGCGCCTTAGCGGGGGGCTCCTACAATGAGCAGTTCTTC.

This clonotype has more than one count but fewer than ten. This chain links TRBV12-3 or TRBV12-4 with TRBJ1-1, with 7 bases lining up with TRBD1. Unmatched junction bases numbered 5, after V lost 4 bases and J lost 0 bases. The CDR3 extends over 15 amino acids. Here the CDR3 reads CASSSAGGMNTEAFF. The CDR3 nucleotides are TGTGCCAGCAGTTCGGCAGGGGGAATGAACACTGAAGCTTTCTTT.

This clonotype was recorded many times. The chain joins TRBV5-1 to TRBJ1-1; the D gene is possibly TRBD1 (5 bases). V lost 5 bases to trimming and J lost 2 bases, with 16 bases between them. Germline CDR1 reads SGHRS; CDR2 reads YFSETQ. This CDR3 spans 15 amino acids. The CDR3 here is CASRGTAGINTEAFF. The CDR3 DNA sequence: TGCGCCAGCAGGGGCACTGCAGGGATAAACACTGAAGCTTTCTTT.

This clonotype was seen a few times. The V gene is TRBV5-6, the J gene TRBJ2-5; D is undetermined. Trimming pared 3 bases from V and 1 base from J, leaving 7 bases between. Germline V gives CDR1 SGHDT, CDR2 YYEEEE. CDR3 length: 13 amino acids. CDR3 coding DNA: TGTGCCAGCAGCTCGACCTTCCAAGAGACCCAGTACTTC. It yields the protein CASSSTFQETQYF.

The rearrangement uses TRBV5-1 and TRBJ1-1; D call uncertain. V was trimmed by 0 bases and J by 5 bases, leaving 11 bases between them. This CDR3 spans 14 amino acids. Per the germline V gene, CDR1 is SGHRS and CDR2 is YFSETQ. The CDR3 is CASSLGARRTEAFF. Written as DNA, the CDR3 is TGCGCCAGCAGCTTGGGGGCGCGTCGGACTGAAGCTTTCTTT.

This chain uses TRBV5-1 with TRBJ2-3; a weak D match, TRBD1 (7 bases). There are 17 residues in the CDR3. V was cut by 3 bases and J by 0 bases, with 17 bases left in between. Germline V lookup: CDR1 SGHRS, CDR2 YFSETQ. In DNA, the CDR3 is TGCGCCAGCAGCTCTACCCCACAGGGGACTAGCACAGATACGCAGTATTTT. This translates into CASSSTPQGTSTDTQYF.

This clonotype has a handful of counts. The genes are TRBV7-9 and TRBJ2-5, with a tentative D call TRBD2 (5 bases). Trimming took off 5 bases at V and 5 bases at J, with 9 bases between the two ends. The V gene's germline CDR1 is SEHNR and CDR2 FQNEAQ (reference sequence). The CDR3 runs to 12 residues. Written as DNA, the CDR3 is TGTGCCAGCAGCGAGGGCTCGGAGACCCAGTACTTC. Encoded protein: CASSEGSETQYF.

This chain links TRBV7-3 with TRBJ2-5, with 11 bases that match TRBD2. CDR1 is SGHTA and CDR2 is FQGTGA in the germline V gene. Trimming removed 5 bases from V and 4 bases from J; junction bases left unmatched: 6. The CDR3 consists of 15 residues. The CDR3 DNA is TGTGCCAGCAGCCCGCGACTAGCGGGGATAGAGACCCAGTACTTC. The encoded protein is CASSPRLAGIETQYF.

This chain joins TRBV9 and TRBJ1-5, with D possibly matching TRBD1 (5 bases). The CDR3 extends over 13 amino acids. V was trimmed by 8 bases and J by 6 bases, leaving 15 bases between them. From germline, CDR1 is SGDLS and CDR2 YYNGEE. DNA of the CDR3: TGTGCCAGTAGTGAGAGGGGAGGTCAGCCCCAGCATTTT. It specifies CASSERGGQPQHF. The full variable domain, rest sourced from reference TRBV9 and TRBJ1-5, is DSGVTQTPKHLITATGQRVTLRCSPRSGDLSVYWYQQSLDQGLQFLIQYYNGEERAKGNILERFSAQQFPDLHSELNLSSLELGDSALYFCASSERGGQPQHFGDGTRLSIL.

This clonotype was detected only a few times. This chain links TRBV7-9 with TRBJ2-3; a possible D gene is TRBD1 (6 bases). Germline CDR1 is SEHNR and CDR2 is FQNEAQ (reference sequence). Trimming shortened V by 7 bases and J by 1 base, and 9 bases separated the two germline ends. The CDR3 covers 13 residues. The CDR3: CASTRTGTDTQYF. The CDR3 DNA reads TGTGCCAGCACCAGGACAGGCACAGATACGCAGTATTTT.

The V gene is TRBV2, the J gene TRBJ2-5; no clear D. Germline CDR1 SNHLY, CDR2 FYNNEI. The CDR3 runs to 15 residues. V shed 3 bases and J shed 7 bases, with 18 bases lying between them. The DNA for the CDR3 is TGTGCCAGCAGTGAGGGTTTCGGGCCCGTAGCGACCCAGTACTTC. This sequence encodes CASSEGFGPVATQYF.

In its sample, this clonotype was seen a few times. The CDR3 sequence: CASTPGGQGYEQYF. DNA of the CDR3: TGTGCCAGCACTCCGGGCGGGCAGGGCTACGAGCAGTACTTC. The rearrangement links TRBV12-3 or TRBV12-4 to TRBJ2-7; D possibly matches TRBD1 or TRBD2 (5 bases each). With 7 bases removed from V and 3 bases from J, the gap between germline ends came to 16 bases. The CDR3 covers 14 residues.